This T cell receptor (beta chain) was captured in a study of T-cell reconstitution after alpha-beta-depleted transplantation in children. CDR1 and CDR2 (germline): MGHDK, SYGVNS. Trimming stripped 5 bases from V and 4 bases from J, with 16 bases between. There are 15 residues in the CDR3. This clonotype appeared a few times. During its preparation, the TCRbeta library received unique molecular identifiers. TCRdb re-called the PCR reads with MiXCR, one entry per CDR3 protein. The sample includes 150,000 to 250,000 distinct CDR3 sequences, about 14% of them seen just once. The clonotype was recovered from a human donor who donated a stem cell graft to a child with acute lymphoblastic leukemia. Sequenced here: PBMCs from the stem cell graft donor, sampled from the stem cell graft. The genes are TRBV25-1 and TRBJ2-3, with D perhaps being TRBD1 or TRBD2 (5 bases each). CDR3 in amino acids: CASSSKGASSDTQYF. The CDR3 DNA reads TGTGCCAGCAGTTCAAAAGGGGCTAGCTCAGATACGCAGTATTTT.